This passage covers 20 T cell receptor beta chains from one sample sequenced in a study of human T cells and chemical hapten exposure. The time point is: pre-sensitization, week 0. Described treatment: therapeutic diphenylcyclopropenone sensitization with weekly scalp DPC. MiXCR was run by TCRdb on the RACE reads, yielding one entry per CDR3 protein. The table has approximately 370,000 distinct CDR3 sequences, 5.5% seen once; the top ten hold about 8.7%. The sample consisted of whole blood, taken in connection with sensitization to the hapten diphenylcyclopropenone (DPC). Source of these receptors: a woman between 18 and 29 years old with alopecia areata. Some clones in this sample may be carry-over from other donors' samples.

This clonotype was observed at least ten times. This chain connects TRBV6-2 or TRBV6-3 to TRBJ1-1; D is unclear. Trimming took off 8 bases at V and 3 bases at J, with 13 bases between the two ends. Germline CDR1 MNHEY, CDR2 SVGEGT. This CDR3 has 13 amino acids. As DNA, the CDR3 is TGTGCCAGCCAAATAAGAGGTTACACTGAAGCTTTCTTT. Translation: CASQIRGYTEAFF.

The rearrangement links TRBV13 to TRBJ2-3; TRBD2 might be the D (7 bases). This CDR3 has 17 residues. Germline-derived CDR1 and CDR2 are PRHDT and FYEKMQ (reference sequence). V was trimmed by 4 bases and J by 2 bases, leaving 19 bases between them. The CDR3 bases are TGTGCCAGCAGCTCACCCCTGGGAGGGGGGACCACAGATACGCAGTATTTT. Protein: CASSSPLGGGTTDTQYF.

This clonotype came up many times. The chain carries TRBV7-2 and TRBJ1-6; 8 positions agree with TRBD1. The CDR3 runs 14 residues. After removal of 6 bases from V and 7 bases from J, the junction contained 5 bases not matched to a gene. Germline V gene lookup returns CDR1 SGHTA and CDR2 FQGNSA. The CDR3 spells CASSSGQGNSPLHF. The CDR3, as DNA: TGTGCCAGCAGTTCCGGACAGGGAAATTCACCCCTCCACTTT.

This clonotype was counted ten times or more. V and J are TRBV12-3 or TRBV12-4 and TRBJ1-2; D may be TRBD1 (5 bases). Trimming pared 3 bases from V and 0 bases from J, leaving 14 bases between. The CDR3 totals 16 residues. The CDR3 sequence is CASSLTRGISNYGYTF. In nucleotides, the CDR3 is TGTGCCAGCAGTTTGACAAGGGGAATCTCTAACTATGGCTACACCTTC.

This clonotype was seen many times. The chain employs TRBV5-6 and TRBJ2-7; 11 positions match TRBD1. This CDR3 comprises 13 residues. Germline V lookup: CDR1 SGHDT, CDR2 YYEEEE. V gave up 3 bases and J gave up 7 bases; unmatched junction bases: 3. The CDR3 loop is CASSWDRGREQYF. The CDR3 DNA is TGTGCCAGCAGCTGGGACAGGGGGAGGGAGCAGTACTTC.

The sample holds a few counts of this clonotype. The chain couples TRBV12-3 or TRBV12-4 to TRBJ1-6; no reliable D call. The CDR3 has 15 amino acids. V was shortened by 4 bases and J by 7 bases, with 14 bases between the two germline ends. Written as DNA, the CDR3 is TGTGCCAGCAGTTCTGCCGGGTCAGTAAATTCACCCCTCCACTTT. Its translation is CASSSAGSVNSPLHF.

This clonotype was recorded at least ten times. The V and J genes are TRBV13 and TRBJ1-4; D unclear. From germline, CDR1 is PRHDT and CDR2 FYEKMQ (reference sequence). The CDR3 has 14 residues. Between the trimmed V and J ends, which lost 2 bases and 5 bases, there was a span of 9 bases. CDR3 protein: CASSLSQNNEKLFF. CDR3 DNA sequence: TGTGCCAGCAGCTTATCCCAGAACAATGAAAAACTGTTTTTT.

V is TRBV28 and J is TRBJ2-7, with a tentative D call TRBD1 (7 bases). The CDR3 spans 16 residues. V was pared by 6 bases and J by 3 bases, with 21 bases between. Germline assignment: CDR1 MDHEN and CDR2 SYDVKM. CDR3: CASRSTGTWGDYEQYF. The CDR3 DNA reads TGTGCCAGCAGGTCGACAGGGACGTGGGGGGACTACGAGCAGTACTTC.

This clonotype has ten or more counts. The V and J genes are TRBV5-1 and TRBJ1-4; D may be TRBD1 (5 bases). Germline V gives CDR1 SGHRS, CDR2 YFSETQ. V was cut by 0 bases and J by 7 bases, with 13 bases left in between. This CDR3 contains 15 residues. Here the CDR3 DNA reads TGCGCCAGCAGCTTGGTCACGGGGGAACTTGAAAAACTGTTTTTT. This sequence encodes CASSLVTGELEKLFF.

This clonotype was seen at least ten times. The chain joins TRBV3-1 to TRBJ1-1; D unresolved. The V gene lost 3 bases and the J gene lost 4 bases, with 9 bases spanning the gap. The germline gives CDR1 LGHDT, CDR2 YNNKEL (reference sequence). The CDR3 spans 13 residues. The CDR3 nucleotides are TGTGCCAGCAGCCAGGACGGAGGCACTGAAGCTTTCTTT. Translating gives CASSQDGGTEAFF.

This clonotype was detected ten times or more. The chain has TRBV12-3 or TRBV12-4 and TRBJ1-4; the D gene is possibly TRBD1 (5 bases). The V end lost 0 bases, the J end lost 5 bases, and 10 bases lay between the germline ends. The CDR3 is 15 amino acids. Written as DNA, the CDR3 is TGTGCCAGCAGTTTAGCGCTGGGGGAAAATGAAAAACTGTTTTTT. Encoded protein: CASSLALGENEKLFF.

V usage is TRBV11-2 and J usage is TRBJ2-2; unclear D gene. In germline, CDR1 is SGHAT, CDR2 FQNNGV. V dropped 5 bases and J dropped 3 bases, with 7 bases sitting between them. This CDR3 region has 13 residues. CDR3 region: CASSHRDTGELFF. The CDR3 nucleotides are TGTGCCAGCAGCCACCGGGACACCGGGGAGCTGTTTTTT.

This clonotype was observed a handful of times. The chain recombines TRBV7-3 with TRBJ2-3, with TRBD2 matching 12 bases. This CDR3 region has 15 residues. Germline CDR1 is SGHTA and CDR2 is FQGTGA. V dropped 6 bases and J dropped 7; count of bases not matched to a gene: 8. In DNA, the CDR3 is TGTGCCAGCAGTCGGACTAGCGGGGAGTTAAATACGCAGTATTTT. Encoded protein: CASSRTSGELNTQYF. The full variable domain, completed using reference TRBV7-3 and TRBJ2-3, is GAGVSQTPSNKVTEKGKYVELRCDPISGHTALYWYRQSLGQGPEFLIYFQGTGAADDSGLPNDRFFAVRPEGSVSTLKIQRTERGDSAVYLCASSRTSGELNTQYFGPGTRLTVL.

V is TRBV9 and J is TRBJ1-1; 7 nucleotides line up with TRBD1. V shed 4 bases, J shed 0 bases, and the junction held 12 bases outside the gene matches. The germline gives CDR1 SGDLS, CDR2 YYNGEE. The CDR3 length is 17 residues. The CDR3 DNA reads as TGTGCCAGCAGCCCTGGTTTCCCGGGACAGATGAACACTGAAGCTTTCTTT. It yields the protein CASSPGFPGQMNTEAFF.

In its sample, this clonotype was seen many times. This chain links TRBV6-5 with TRBJ2-3, with TRBD2 matching over 8 bases. CDR1 is MNHEY, CDR2 SVGAGI, per germline. After removal of 5 bases from V and 5 bases from J, the junction contained 12 bases not matched to a gene. The CDR3 has 16 amino acids. The CDR3 sequence: CASSLAPGGGRDTQYF. For the CDR3, the DNA is TGTGCCAGCAGTCTCGCTCCCGGGGGGGGCCGAGATACGCAGTATTTT.

This clonotype showed up many times. This chain uses TRBV6-6 with TRBJ2-7; D possibly corresponds to TRBD2 (6 bases). The germline V gene encodes CDR1 MNHNY and CDR2 SVGAGI (reference sequence). V was cut by 8 bases and J by 6 bases, with 17 bases left in between. This CDR3 is 13 amino acids long. The DNA for the CDR3 is TGTGCCAGCTCTCGGGGGAAGGTCGGCGAGCAGTACTTC. It translates to CASSRGKVGEQYF.

In its sample, this clonotype was seen a few times. The gene calls are TRBV7-2 and TRBJ2-5; perhaps D is TRBD1 or TRBD2 (5 bases each). This CDR3 is 17 amino acids long. Per germline, CDR1 SGHTA and CDR2 FQGNSA. The germline V and J ends were trimmed by 0 bases and 1 base, with 15 bases remaining between them. The CDR3 spells CASSLAGPPRGQETQYF. In DNA form, the CDR3 reads TGTGCCAGCAGCTTAGCGGGGCCCCCGAGGGGCCAAGAGACCCAGTACTTC.

This clonotype appeared a few times. The chain carries TRBV11-2 and TRBJ2-3; 13 bases map to TRBD2. The length of the CDR3 is 18 residues. The trim removed 5 bases at V and 4 bases at J, leaving 12 bases unmatched. CDR1 and CDR2 (germline): SGHAT, FQNNGV. The DNA for the CDR3 is TGTGCCAGCAGCCTGACCGGGACTAGCGGGGTGTGGCCAGATACGCAGTATTTT. Amino acids: CASSLTGTSGVWPDTQYF.

Only a few counts were recorded for this clonotype. The chain recombines TRBV5-1 with TRBJ1-4; possibly TRBD1 for D (5 bases). The CDR3 totals 16 residues. Trimming took off 2 bases at V and 5 bases at J, with 16 bases between the two ends. Germline values: CDR1 SGHRS, CDR2 YFSETQ. The CDR3 nucleotides are TGCGCCAGCAGCTTAGGATACGGGGGTAGGAATGAAAAACTGTTTTTT. Its protein is CASSLGYGGRNEKLFF.

This clonotype has a count of ten or more. V gene TRBV7-9 combines with J gene TRBJ1-5, with 8 bases lining up with TRBD1. The germline CDR1 and CDR2 sequences are SEHNR and FQNEAQ (reference sequence). After removal of 4 bases from V and 6 bases from J, the junction contained 8 bases not matched to a gene. The CDR3 totals 15 residues. CDR3 loop: CASSSDRVSGQPQHF. The DNA of the CDR3 is TGTGCCAGCAGCTCGGACAGGGTTTCGGGTCAGCCCCAGCATTTT.